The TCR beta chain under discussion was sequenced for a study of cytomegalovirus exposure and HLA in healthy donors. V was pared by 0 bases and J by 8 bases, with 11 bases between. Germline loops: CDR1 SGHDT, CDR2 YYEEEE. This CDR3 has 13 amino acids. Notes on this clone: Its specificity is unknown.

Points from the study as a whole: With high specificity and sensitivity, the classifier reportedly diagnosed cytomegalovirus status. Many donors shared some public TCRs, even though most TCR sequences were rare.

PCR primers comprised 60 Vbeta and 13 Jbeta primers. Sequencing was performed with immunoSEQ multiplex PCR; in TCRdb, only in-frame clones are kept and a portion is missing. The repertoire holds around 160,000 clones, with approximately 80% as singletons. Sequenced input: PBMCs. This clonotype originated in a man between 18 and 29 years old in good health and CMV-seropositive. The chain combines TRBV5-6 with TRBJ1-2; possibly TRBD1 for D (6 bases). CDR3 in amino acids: CASSLGGQGGYTF. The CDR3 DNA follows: TGTGCCAGCAGCTTGGGGGGGCAGGGAGGCTACACCTTC.